This T cell receptor (beta chain) emerged from a study of CD8 T cells in ankylosing spondylitis. Study results and limitations: Prior work had noted some motif variants in reactive arthritis blood and synovial fluid. As reported, disease-linked clones showed significant enrichment in matched ankylosing spondylitis synovial fluid. A TCR beta motif made of fewer than ten highly homologous variants seemed typical of ankylosing spondylitis blood.

This clonotype was detected only a few times. Its target is unknown. Between the trimmed V and J ends, which lost 3 bases and 4 bases, there was a span of 11 bases. This CDR3 has 14 amino acids. Each CDR3 protein is one row after TCRdb ran MiXCR on the 5' RACE reads. The sample carries 250,000 or so distinct CDR3 sequences, more than 20% recorded once. Sample: blood, either unsorted or a sorted T cell fraction (not recorded which). This TCR derives from a male donor with ankylosing spondylitis or in good health (not recorded which). The chain employs TRBV12-3 or TRBV12-4 and TRBJ2-3; no firm D call. CDR3 in amino acids: CASSLYGDSDTQYF. In DNA, the CDR3 is TGTGCCAGCAGTTTGTACGGAGATTCAGATACGCAGTATTTT.